Below, 11 T cell receptor beta chains from the same sample are listed, as sequenced in a study of T cell responses to AZD1222 COVID-19 vaccine. Sequencing was performed with immunoSEQ multiplex PCR; in TCRdb, only in-frame clones are kept and a portion is missing. The data contain just over 150,000 clones, around 86% of them singletons. This specimen was peripheral blood, taken 28 days after the second AZD1222 dose. The origin of the receptors is an adult who received the AZD1222 COVID-19 vaccine.

The chain employs TRBV5-1 and TRBJ2-3; no reliable D call. This CDR3 is 15 amino acids long. Trimming removed 0 bases from V and 6 bases from J, with 14 bases in between. Germline V lookup: CDR1 SGHRS, CDR2 YFSETQ. The CDR3 is CASSLAVGVGDTQYF. CDR3 DNA: TGCGCCAGCAGCTTGGCGGTTGGGGTCGGCGATACGCAGTATTTT.

This rearrangement joins TRBV4-3 to TRBJ2-1; D is unclear. The CDR3 spans 13 residues. CDR1 and CDR2 from the germline V gene are LGHNA and YSLEER. Trimming cost V 1 base and J 3 bases, with 4 bases left between them. CDR3 loop: CASSQVFYNEQFF. CDR3 nucleotides: TGCGCCAGCAGCCAAGTCTTCTACAATGAGCAGTTCTTC.

The genes are TRBV7-2 and TRBJ2-2; TRBD1 might be the D (6 bases). Looked up from germline, CDR1 is SGHTA and CDR2 is FQGNSA. Trimming took off 1 base at V and 2 bases at J, with 14 bases between the two ends. CDR3 length equals 17 residues. The CDR3 protein is CASSLVGQGFNTGELFF. The DNA for the CDR3 is TGTGCCAGCAGCTTAGTTGGGCAGGGGTTCAACACCGGGGAGCTGTTTTTT.

The chain combines TRBV7-9 with TRBJ1-5; no reliable D call. V lost 2 bases, J lost 6 bases, and 8 bases lay in between. CDR1 and CDR2 (germline): SEHNR, FQNEAQ (reference sequence). The length of the CDR3 is 13 residues. In nucleotides, the CDR3 is TGTGCCAGCAGCTTATGGGGTTTTCAGCCCCAGCATTTT. Encoded protein: CASSLWGFQPQHF.

This rearrangement joins TRBV6-5 to TRBJ2-1; D is undetermined. Germline values: CDR1 MNHEY, CDR2 SVGAGI. This CDR3 comprises 12 residues. Trimming took 11 bases from V and 1 from J, leaving 9 bases between them. CDR3 in amino acids: CAGAGSYNEQFF. CDR3 DNA sequence: TGTGCCGGCGCCGGTTCCTACAATGAGCAGTTCTTC.

This clone was counted once. The rearrangement joins TRBV6-2 or TRBV6-3 to TRBJ2-7; 8 bases fit TRBD1. The germline gives CDR1 MNHEY, CDR2 SVGEGT. The CDR3 sequence is 14 residues long. After removal of 3 bases from V and 5 bases from J, the junction contained 6 bases not matched to a gene. In DNA form, the CDR3 reads TGTGCCAGCAGTTATTCTAGGACAGGGAACGAGCAGTACTTC. It is translated as CASSYSRTGNEQYF.

The chain recombines TRBV28 with TRBJ2-5; maybe TRBD1 (6 bases). Trimming took off 7 bases at V and 0 bases at J, with 15 bases between the two ends. CDR1 is MDHEN and CDR2 is SYDVKM in the germline V gene. The CDR3 spans 15 residues. The CDR3 nucleotides read TGTGCCAGCACCTCCCATCAGGGGTACCAAGAGACCCAGTACTTC. It yields the protein CASTSHQGYQETQYF.

The chain couples TRBV30 to TRBJ2-7; 8 bases line up with TRBD1. Germline V gene lookup returns CDR1 GTSNPN and CDR2 SVGIG (reference sequence). The CDR3 loop spans 14 amino acids. After removal of 3 bases from V and 1 base from J, the junction contained 5 bases not matched to a gene. The CDR3 DNA follows: TGTGCCTGGAGGGCGGGGACAGGATCCTACGAGCAGTACTTC. Translating gives CAWRAGTGSYEQYF.

There are a few counts of this clone. The CDR3 DNA is TGTGCCAGCAAGCAGGGCCCGGGAGAGACCCAGTACTTC. Its protein is CASKQGPGETQYF. The chain uses TRBV2 and TRBJ2-5; D might be TRBD1 (5 bases). Trimming removed 7 bases from V and 4 bases from J, with 13 bases in between. The CDR3 is 13 residues long. In germline, CDR1 is SNHLY, CDR2 FYNNEI.

The rearrangement links TRBV5-6 to TRBJ1-2; D call uncertain. The germline CDR1 and CDR2 sequences are SGHDT and YYEEEE. This CDR3 comprises 15 residues. Between the trimmed V and J ends, which lost 3 bases and 1 base, there was a span of 13 bases. The CDR3 loop reads CASSSLTRRNYGYTF. The CDR3 DNA follows: TGTGCCAGCAGCTCCCTGACGAGGCGTAACTATGGCTACACCTTC.

The V call is TRBV10-3, the J call TRBJ1-1, with D possibly matching TRBD1 (5 bases). Trimming removed 6 bases from V and 3 bases from J, with 5 bases in between. This CDR3 is 11 amino acids long. Germline CDR1 and CDR2: ENHRY and SYGVKD. The CDR3 sequence: CAISRDTEAFF. The DNA of the CDR3 is TGTGCCATCAGCAGGGACACTGAAGCTTTCTTT.